The 19 T cell receptor beta chains below all came from one sample that was sequenced in a study of T cell repertoires in aging, cancer and after chemotherapy (dated by TCRdb to the late 2010s). Genomic DNA extracted from peripheral blood, rather than sorted cells or RNA, was used as the source for amplification of TCR beta rearrangements. The listed sequencing device is Illumina MiSeq. Multiplex touch-down PCR with a mixed TRB-A/B primer pool was used to amplify rearranged TRB sequences covering the V, D and J segments. TCRdb's own reprocessing of the public reads used fastp at Q25 and MiXCR and kept productive beta chains. A single entry per CDR3 protein holds the most common genes and DNA from its merged rows. The sample contains approximately 12,000 distinct CDR3 sequences, 20% to 30% of them found a single time. Clones ranked in the top ten supply 2.5% to 3% of the sample. The sequenced sample was blood. These receptors originate from a human donor in good health.

This clonotype has only a few counts. The J gene is TRBJ1-6, the V gene TRBV5-5, with 7 bases fitting TRBD1. Germline V gene sequence: CDR1 SGHKS, CDR2 YYEKEE (reference sequence). The V gene end was trimmed by 0 bases and the J gene end by 6 bases; junction bases not matched to a gene: 9. The CDR3 runs 17 residues. CDR3: CASSLGVTGASNSPLHF. The DNA for the CDR3 is TGTGCCAGCAGCTTGGGCGTCACAGGGGCTTCTAATTCACCCCTCCACTTT.

By its share, this clonotype is medium-sized (0.01 to 0.1%). This chain links TRBV12-3 or TRBV12-4 with TRBJ1-2; 7 nucleotides align to TRBD1. The CDR3 has 13 residues. The trim removed 6 bases at V and 3 bases at J, leaving 4 bases unmatched. CDR3: CASSPQGYYGYTF. The DNA for the CDR3 is TGTGCCAGCAGCCCACAGGGGTACTATGGCTACACCTTC.

This chain joins TRBV5-1 and TRBJ2-3; D is uncertain. Trimming took 2 bases from V and 6 from J, leaving 7 bases between them. CDR1 and CDR2 (germline): SGHRS, YFSETQ. CDR3 length equals 12 residues. The CDR3 DNA follows: TGCGCCAGCAGCTTCGTCTCGGATACGCAGTATTTT. Translation gives CASSFVSDTQYF.

This clonotype was seen more than once but under ten times. The chain carries TRBV7-9 and TRBJ1-6; D is uncertain. The CDR3 totals 15 residues. In germline, CDR1 is SEHNR, CDR2 FQNEAQ (reference sequence). Trimming removed 1 base from V and 5 bases from J, with 9 bases in between. CDR3 loop: CASSLDGYNNSPLHF. The CDR3 DNA is TGTGCCAGCAGCTTAGATGGATATAATAATTCACCCCTCCACTTT.

In the case of this clonotype: One base away lies a much larger clone, so this may be a sequencing read error. The chain is built from TRBV5-1 and TRBJ2-7, with no clear D. CDR3 length: 15 amino acids. The germline gives CDR1 SGHRS, CDR2 YFSETQ. The chain's CDR3 is CASSLGLRWPYEQYV. CDR3 DNA: TGTGCCAGCAGCTTGGGTTTGCGTTGGCCCTACGAGCAGTACGTC.

This chain connects TRBV6-4 to TRBJ2-1, with 14 bases matching TRBD2. This CDR3 region has 15 residues. Germline V CDR1 and CDR2: MRHNA, SNTAGT. The V segment lost 0 bases and the J segment 8 bases; nucleotides outside the gene matches: 0. CDR3 loop: CASSDSTSGGDEQFF. The CDR3 DNA follows: TGTGCCAGCAGTGACTCGACTAGCGGGGGGGATGAGCAGTTCTTC.

This rearrangement joins TRBV6-5 to TRBJ2-5; D not certain. This CDR3 contains 15 residues. Looked up from germline, CDR1 is MNHEY and CDR2 is SVGAGI. V was pared by 10 bases and J by 7 bases, with 25 bases between. The CDR3 loop reads CATRPPGPPVGTQYF. In DNA form, the CDR3 reads TGTGCCACACGCCCGCCGGGTCCCCCTGTGGGGACCCAGTACTTC.

This clonotype qualifies as medium-sized. The chain links TRBV7-2 to TRBJ2-2, with 9 bases that match TRBD1. The CDR3 has 16 amino acids. Trimming at V came to 5 bases and at J to 5 bases, leaving 9 bases not matched to a gene. CDR1 is SGHTA, CDR2 FQGNSA, per germline. The CDR3 DNA sequence: TGTGCCAGCAGCCCCCGTCCCGGGACAGGGACCGGGGAGCTGTTTTTT. Translating gives CASSPRPGTGTGELFF. The entire variable domain, with the rest obtained from reference TRBV7-2 and TRBJ2-2, is as follows: GAGVSQSPSNKVTEKGKDVELRCDPISGHTALYWYRQSLGQGLEFLIYFQGNSAPDKSGLPSDRFSAERTGGSVSTLTIQRTQQEDSAVYLCASSPRPGTGTGELFFGEGSRLTVL.

By frequency in the sample, this clonotype is medium-sized (0.01 to 0.1%). V and J are TRBV20-1 and TRBJ1-2, with 9 nucleotides matching TRBD1. The V gene's germline CDR1 is DFQATT and CDR2 SNEGSKA (reference sequence). The CDR3 extends over 16 amino acids. The J segment lost 4 bases and the V segment lost 0 bases, leaving 9 bases of the junction unmatched. For the CDR3, the DNA is TGCAGTGCTAGAGATCGTGTGGACAGGGGAATCTATGGCTACACCTTC. It translates to CSARDRVDRGIYGYTF.

This clonotype occurred a few times. V usage is TRBV7-9 and J usage is TRBJ2-4; no reliable D call. Germline V lookup: CDR1 SEHNR, CDR2 FQNEAQ (reference sequence). Trimming took 5 bases from V and 3 from J, leaving 14 bases between them. CDR3 length equals 15 residues. This CDR3 reads CASSVDGGLKNIQYF. The CDR3, as DNA: TGTGCCAGCAGCGTTGATGGCGGTCTCAAAAACATTCAGTACTTC.

The gene calls are TRBV6-2 or TRBV6-3 and TRBJ2-7; either TRBD1 or TRBD2 may supply D (5 bases each). From germline, CDR1 is MNHEY and CDR2 SVGEGT. V lost 6 bases and J 0 bases, leaving 15 bases between the germline ends. This CDR3 contains 15 residues. This chain's CDR3 is CASSDPGTVSYEQYV. For the CDR3, the DNA is TGTGCCAGCAGCGACCCCGGGACGGTCTCCTACGAGCAGTACGTC.

The rearrangement joins TRBV14 to TRBJ1-1; 8 bases line up with TRBD1. Germline CDR1 SGHDN, CDR2 FVKESK. Trimming at V came to 6 bases and at J to 5 bases, leaving 8 bases not matched to a gene. CDR3 length: 14 amino acids. The CDR3 region is CASSLLTGETEAFF. Here the CDR3 DNA reads TGTGCCAGCAGTCTTCTGACAGGGGAGACTGAAGCTTTCTTT.

This chain's CDR3 is CASSPQGVLPYNEQFF. The CDR3 nucleotides read TGTGCCAGCAGTCCCCAGGGCGTCCTTCCCTACAATGAGCAGTTCTTC. The rearrangement uses TRBV12-3 or TRBV12-4 and TRBJ2-1; D is perhaps TRBD1 (5 bases). The V and J ends lost 5 bases and 2 bases respectively, with 16 bases between them. The CDR3 totals 16 residues.

This clonotype was seen only a few times. The chain couples TRBV6-5 to TRBJ2-1, with a tentative D call TRBD1 (5 bases). Trimming removed 0 bases at V and 4 bases at J, with 16 bases between. CDR3 length: 17 residues. Germline values: CDR1 MNHEY, CDR2 SVGAGI. CDR3 sequence: CASSYSSQGLFYNEQFF. DNA for the CDR3: TGTGCCAGCAGTTACTCTAGTCAGGGCCTTTTTTACAATGAGCAGTTCTTC.

The chain carries TRBV29-1 and TRBJ2-2; 7 bases fit TRBD2. V dropped 4 bases and J dropped 7; count of bases not matched to a gene: 6. Germline V gene data show CDR1 as SQVTM and CDR2 as ANQGSEA. The CDR3 length is 13 residues. The CDR3 region has the DNA TGCAGCGTTGGTAGGGGAGGGGACGGGGAGCTGTTTTTT. It encodes CSVGRGGDGELFF.

As regards this clonotype: Germline is not matched at one junction end, which may reflect a read error. This chain uses TRBV7-3 with TRBJ1-1; 8 bases are a match to TRBD1. Germline V CDR1 and CDR2: SGHTA, FQGTGA. This CDR3 comprises 14 residues. In nucleotides, the CDR3 is TGTGCCGGCAGCGCGCAGGGGGCTGGCACTGAAGCTTTCTTT. Residues: CAGSAQGAGTEAFF.

In its sample, this clonotype ranks as medium-sized. CDR3 protein: CATSRGSGEQYV. For the CDR3, the DNA is TGTGCCACCAGCAGGGGCAGCGGGGAGCAGTACGTC. The V and J genes are TRBV15 and TRBJ2-7, with D tentatively TRBD2 (6 bases). The ends were cut back, 3 bases at V and 7 bases at J, with 10 bases in the middle. The CDR3 totals 12 residues. Germline V gene sequence: CDR1 LNHNV, CDR2 YYDKDF (reference sequence).

This clonotype has just a few counts. V and J are TRBV27 and TRBJ2-5; D is perhaps TRBD2 (6 bases). The V end was cut by 3 bases, the J end by 4 bases, with 15 bases between. This CDR3 region has 15 residues. Germline CDR1 and CDR2: MNHEY and SMNVEV (reference sequence). The CDR3 loop is CASSFGGATGETQYF. The CDR3 nucleotides are TGTGCCAGCAGTTTCGGCGGGGCCACGGGAGAGACCCAGTACTTC.

The chain combines TRBV4-1 with TRBJ2-3; possibly TRBD2 for D (6 bases). V lost 1 base and J 0 bases, leaving 11 bases between the germline ends. Germline CDR1 is MGHRA and CDR2 is YSYEKL. The CDR3 runs to 16 residues. The CDR3 region is CASSQGLGASTDTQYF. CDR3 nucleotide sequence: TGCGCCAGCAGCCAAGGACTAGGGGCTAGCACAGATACGCAGTATTTT.